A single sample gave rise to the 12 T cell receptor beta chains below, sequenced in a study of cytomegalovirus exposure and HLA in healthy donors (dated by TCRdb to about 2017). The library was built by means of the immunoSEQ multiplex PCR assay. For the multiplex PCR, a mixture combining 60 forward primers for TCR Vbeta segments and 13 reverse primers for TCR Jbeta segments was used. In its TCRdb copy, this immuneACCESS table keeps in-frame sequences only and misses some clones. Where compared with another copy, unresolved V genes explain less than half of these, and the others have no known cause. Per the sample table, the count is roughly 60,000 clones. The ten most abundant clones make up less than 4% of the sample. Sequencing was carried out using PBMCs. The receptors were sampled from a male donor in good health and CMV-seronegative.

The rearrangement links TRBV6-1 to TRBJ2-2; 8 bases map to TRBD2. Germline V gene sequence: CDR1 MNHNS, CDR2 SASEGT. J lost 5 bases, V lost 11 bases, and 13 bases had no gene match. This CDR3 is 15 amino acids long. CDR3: CAVRLSGRRTGELFF. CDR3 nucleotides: TGTGCCGTACGTTTGAGCGGGAGACGGACCGGGGAGCTGTTTTTT.

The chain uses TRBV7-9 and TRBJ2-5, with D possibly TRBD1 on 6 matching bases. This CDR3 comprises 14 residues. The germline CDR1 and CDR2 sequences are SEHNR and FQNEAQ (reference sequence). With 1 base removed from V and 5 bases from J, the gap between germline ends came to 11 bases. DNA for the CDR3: TGTGCCAGCAGCTTAGAGGACAGATGGGAGACCCAGTACTTC. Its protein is CASSLEDRWETQYF.

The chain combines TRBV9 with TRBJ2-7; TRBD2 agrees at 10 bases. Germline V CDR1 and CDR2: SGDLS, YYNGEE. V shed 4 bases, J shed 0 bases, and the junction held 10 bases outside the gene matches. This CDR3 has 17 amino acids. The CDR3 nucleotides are TGTGCCAGCAGCCACTCATTAGCGGGAGGTAACTCCTACGAGCAGTACTTC. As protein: CASSHSLAGGNSYEQYF.

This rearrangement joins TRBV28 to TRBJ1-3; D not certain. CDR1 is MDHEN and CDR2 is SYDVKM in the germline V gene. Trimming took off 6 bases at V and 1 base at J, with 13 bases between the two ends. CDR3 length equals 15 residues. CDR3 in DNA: TGTGCCAGCAGGCTCCCCCCCGGGTCTGGAAACACCATATATTTT. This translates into CASRLPPGSGNTIYF.

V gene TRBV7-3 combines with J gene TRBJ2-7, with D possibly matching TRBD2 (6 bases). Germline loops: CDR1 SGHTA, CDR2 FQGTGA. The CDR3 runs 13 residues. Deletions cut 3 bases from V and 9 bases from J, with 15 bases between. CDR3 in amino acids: CASSFSLAPPQYF. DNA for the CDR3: TGTGCCAGCAGCTTTTCACTAGCACCACCGCAGTACTTC.

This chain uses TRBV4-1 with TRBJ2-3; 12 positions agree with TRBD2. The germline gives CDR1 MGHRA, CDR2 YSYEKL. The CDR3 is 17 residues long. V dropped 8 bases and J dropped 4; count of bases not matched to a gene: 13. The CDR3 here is CASSQALAGGWADTQYF. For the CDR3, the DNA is TGCGCCAGCTCCCAAGCACTAGCGGGGGGTTGGGCAGATACGCAGTATTTT.

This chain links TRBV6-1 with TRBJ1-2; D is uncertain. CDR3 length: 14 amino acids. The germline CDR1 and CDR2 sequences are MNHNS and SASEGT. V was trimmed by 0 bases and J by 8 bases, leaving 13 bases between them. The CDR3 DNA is TGTGCCAGCAGTGAAGCGGCAAAGAGGGAGGGCTACACCTTC. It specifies CASSEAAKREGYTF.

CDR3 coding DNA: TGTGCCAGCAACTGGGACACGCTCAGGAACGAGCAGTACTTC. Residues: CASNWDTLRNEQYF. The V gene is TRBV7-2, the J gene TRBJ2-7; a possible D gene is TRBD1 (6 bases). The V and J ends lost 7 bases and 5 bases respectively, with 18 bases between them. The CDR3 consists of 14 residues. Germline CDR1 is SGHTA and CDR2 is FQGNSA.

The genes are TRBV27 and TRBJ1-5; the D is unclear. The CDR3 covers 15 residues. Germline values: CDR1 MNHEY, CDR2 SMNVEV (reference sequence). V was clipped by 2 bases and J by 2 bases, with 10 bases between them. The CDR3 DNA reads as TGTGCCAGCAGTTTAACGGGAACCGGCAATCAGCCCCAGCATTTT. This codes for CASSLTGTGNQPQHF.

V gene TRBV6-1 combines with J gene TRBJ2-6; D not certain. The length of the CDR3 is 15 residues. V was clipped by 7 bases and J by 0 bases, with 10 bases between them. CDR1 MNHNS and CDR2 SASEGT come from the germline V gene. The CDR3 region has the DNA TGTGCCAGCATTCCCGTGTCCTCTGGGGCCAACGTCCTGACTTTC. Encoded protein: CASIPVSSGANVLTF.

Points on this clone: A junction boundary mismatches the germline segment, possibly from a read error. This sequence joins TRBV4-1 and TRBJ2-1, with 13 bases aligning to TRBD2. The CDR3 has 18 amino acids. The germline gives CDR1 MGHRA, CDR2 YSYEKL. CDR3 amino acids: CASSQGGLAGVSDNEQFF. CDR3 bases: TGCGCCAGCAGCCAAGGTGGACTAGCGGGGGTCTCCGACAATGAGCAGTTCTTC.

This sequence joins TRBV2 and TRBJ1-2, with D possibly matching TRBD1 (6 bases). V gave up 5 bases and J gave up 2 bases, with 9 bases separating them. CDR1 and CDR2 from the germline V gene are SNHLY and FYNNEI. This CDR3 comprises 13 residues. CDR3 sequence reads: CASSPDRNYGYTF. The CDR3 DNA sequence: TGTGCCAGCAGTCCTGACAGGAACTATGGCTACACCTTC.